Sequencing of this T cell receptor beta chain was carried out in a study of CD8+CD57+ T cells in acquired aplastic anemia. Patients included in sequencing had previously demonstrated CD8+CD57+ cell expansion by flow cytometry. Note on this clonotype: Being one base from a much bigger clone, this may be a read error.

TCR beta VDJ combinations and CDR3 sequences were profiled from genomic DNA. TCRdb analysed the reads with MiXCR anew, one entry per CDR3 protein. The data show around 170,000 distinct CDR3 sequences, with approximately 48% seen just once and 9.7% held by the top ten. This TCR came from a human donor with aplastic anemia. Input material: sorted CD4+, CD8+, or CD8+CD57+ T cells (not recorded which) from PBMCs.

The CDR3 region is CASSVGDKNIQHF. CDR3 bases: TGTGCCAGCAGCGTAGGTGACAAAAACATTCAGCACTTC. This chain links TRBV9 with TRBJ2-4, with D unresolved. This CDR3 region has 13 residues. CDR1 is SGDLS and CDR2 is YYNGEE in the germline V gene.